The T cell receptor (beta chain) described here comes from a study of human T cells and chemical hapten exposure. Whole-study context: An approximately 2 cm by approximately 2 cm inner upper arm patch received 2% DPC for sensitization. Patch tests applied 0.01% DPC to the upper back and were scored after 6 days. Study findings and constraints: Positive correlation was observed between PT1 expanded TCR counts and patch test score.

This clonotype was counted many times. Its antigen is unidentified. CDR3 length: 12 amino acids. Germline values: CDR1 SQVTM, CDR2 ANQGSEA. The germline V and J ends were trimmed by 3 bases and 6 bases, with 12 bases remaining between them. Indicated time point: pre-sensitization, week 0. Treatment given: therapeutic diphenylcyclopropenone sensitization with weekly scalp DPC. TCRdb re-called the RACE reads with MiXCR, one entry per CDR3 protein. The table shows tens of thousands of distinct CDR3 sequences, with 7.5% to 8% occurring only once. Sample: whole blood, taken in connection with sensitization to the hapten diphenylcyclopropenone (DPC). The chain employs TRBV29-1 and TRBJ2-7; TRBD1 is a possible D gene (5 bases). The sequence was obtained from a woman aged 45 to 65 with alopecia areata. Some clones in this sample may be carry-over from other donors' samples. In DNA, the CDR3 is TGCAGCGTTGACGGCAGGGTGGGCGAGCAGTACTTC. Protein product: CSVDGRVGEQYF.